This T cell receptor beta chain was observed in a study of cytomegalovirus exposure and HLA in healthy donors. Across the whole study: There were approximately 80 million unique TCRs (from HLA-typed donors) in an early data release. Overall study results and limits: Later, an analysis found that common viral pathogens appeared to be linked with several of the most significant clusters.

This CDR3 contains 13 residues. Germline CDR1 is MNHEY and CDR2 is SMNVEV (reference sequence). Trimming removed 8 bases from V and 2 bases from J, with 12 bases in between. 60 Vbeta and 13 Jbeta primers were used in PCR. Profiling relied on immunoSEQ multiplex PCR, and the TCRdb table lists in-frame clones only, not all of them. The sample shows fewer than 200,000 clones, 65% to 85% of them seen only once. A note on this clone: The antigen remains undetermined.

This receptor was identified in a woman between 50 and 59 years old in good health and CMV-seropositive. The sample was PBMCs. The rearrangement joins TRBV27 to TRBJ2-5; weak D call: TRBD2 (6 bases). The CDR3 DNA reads TGTGCCAGCCAGTCCGGGACTCAAGAGACCCAGTACTTC. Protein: CASQSGTQETQYF.